The 27 T cell receptor beta chains below all came from one sample that was sequenced in a study of T cell changes during pregnancy in multiple sclerosis. Assay used: immunoSEQ multiplex PCR; TCRdb lists only in-frame clones, some missing. The data show about 60,000 clones, roughly 92% seen once. The sequencing here drew on peripheral blood, taken in the first trimester of pregnancy. Every receptor here comes from a female donor with multiple sclerosis, enrolled in a pregnancy study.

This rearrangement joins TRBV10-3 to TRBJ2-7; TRBD1 aligns across 7 bases. Germline CDR1 ENHRY, CDR2 SYGVKD. The J segment lost 4 bases and the V segment lost 6 bases, leaving 3 bases of the junction unmatched. The CDR3 length is 12 residues. CDR3 nucleotides: TGTGCCATCAGCGGGACAGATTACGAGCAGTACTTC. This translates into CAISGTDYEQYF.

This chain uses TRBV6-5 with TRBJ1-5; D not certain. CDR1 is MNHEY, CDR2 SVGAGI, per germline. Between the trimmed V and J ends, which lost 6 bases and 5 bases, there was a span of 14 bases. This CDR3 region has 14 residues. The CDR3 sequence is CASRGVGVDQPQHF. As DNA, the CDR3 is TGTGCCAGCAGAGGAGTGGGTGTTGATCAGCCCCAGCATTTT.

The chain has TRBV5-4 and TRBJ2-5; tentatively, D is TRBD1 (5 bases). CDR3 length: 13 residues. The V gene's germline CDR1 is SGHNT and CDR2 YYREEE (reference sequence). Trimming left V 4 bases short and J 2 bases short, with 9 bases between. DNA of the CDR3: TGTGCCAGCAGCCGACAGATACAAGAGACCCAGTACTTC. Encoded protein: CASSRQIQETQYF.

The J gene is TRBJ2-2, the V gene TRBV9; 7 bases fit TRBD2. Germline-derived CDR1 and CDR2 are SGDLS and YYNGEE. The CDR3 spans 16 residues. Losses at the gene ends were 0 bases for V and 4 bases for J; bases not matched to a gene: 6. CDR3 in amino acids: CASSVGPAGSTGELFF. Written as DNA, the CDR3 is TGTGCCAGCAGCGTAGGCCCAGCGGGGAGCACCGGGGAGCTGTTTTTT. Full variable domain (missing parts from reference TRBV9 and TRBJ2-2): DSGVTQTPKHLITATGQRVTLRCSPRSGDLSVYWYQQSLDQGLQFLIQYYNGEERAKGNILERFSAQQFPDLHSELNLSSLELGDSALYFCASSVGPAGSTGELFFGEGSRLTVL.

The rearrangement links TRBV5-4 to TRBJ2-1; D is unclear. Germline values: CDR1 SGHNT, CDR2 YYREEE (reference sequence). The CDR3 runs to 13 residues. With 1 base removed from V and 3 bases from J, the gap between germline ends came to 5 bases. CDR3 protein: CASSLLRYNEQFF. The CDR3 DNA reads TGTGCCAGCAGCTTGCTACGCTACAATGAGCAGTTCTTC.

The V gene is TRBV7-8, the J gene TRBJ2-3, with D possibly TRBD2 on 6 matching bases. V was shortened by 0 bases and J by 7 bases, with 8 bases between the two germline ends. This CDR3 comprises 13 residues. Germline assignment: CDR1 SGHVS and CDR2 FQNEAQ. In nucleotides, the CDR3 is TGTGCCAGCAGCTTAGCTGGGAGGAATACGCAGTATTTT. Protein product: CASSLAGRNTQYF. Complete variable domain (other parts from reference TRBV7-8 and TRBJ2-3): GAGVSQSPRYKVAKRGQDVALRCDPISGHVSLFWYQQALGQGPEFLTYFQNEAQLDKSGLPSDRFFAERPEGSVSTLKIQRTQQEDSAVYLCASSLAGRNTQYFGPGTRLTVL.

The table lists this clone with a few counts. V is TRBV4-3 and J is TRBJ1-4; possibly TRBD1 for D (5 bases). The CDR3 is 15 residues long. Per the germline V gene, CDR1 is LGHNA and CDR2 is YSLEER. V was trimmed by 0 bases and J by 8 bases, leaving 13 bases between them. CDR3 region: CASSQERTSGEKLFF. The CDR3 region has the DNA TGCGCCAGCAGCCAAGAGAGGACCTCAGGGGAAAAACTGTTTTTT.

This clone was observed a handful of times. The chain links TRBV30 to TRBJ1-5, with D perhaps TRBD1 (6 bases). CDR3 length equals 12 residues. Germline CDR1 and CDR2: GTSNPN and SVGIG (reference sequence). V was shortened by 5 bases and J by 2 bases, with 7 bases between the two germline ends. The CDR3 loop is CAWGGRNQPQHF. The CDR3 DNA reads TGTGCCTGGGGGGGCCGCAATCAGCCCCAGCATTTT.

V is TRBV5-4 and J is TRBJ1-1; 11 nucleotides line up with TRBD1. After removal of 0 bases from V and 5 bases from J, the junction contained 3 bases not matched to a gene. The CDR3 totals 15 residues. Germline V gene lookup returns CDR1 SGHNT and CDR2 YYREEE (reference sequence). CDR3 amino acids: CASSLVDRGRTEAFF. The CDR3 DNA sequence: TGTGCCAGCAGCTTGGTGGACAGGGGGCGGACTGAAGCTTTCTTT.

The rearrangement joins TRBV5-5 to TRBJ1-3; D not resolved. This CDR3 has 16 residues. CDR1 and CDR2 (germline): SGHKS, YYEKEE (reference sequence). V was shortened by 1 base and J by 0 bases, with 11 bases between the two germline ends. DNA of the CDR3: TGTGCCAGCAGCTTGCCTACGTACAGCTCTGGAAACACCATATATTTT. It encodes CASSLPTYSSGNTIYF.

V is TRBV4-2 and J is TRBJ2-1, with TRBD1 matching 10 bases. The germline V gene has CDR1 LGHNA and CDR2 YNFKEQ. The V and J ends lost 4 bases and 6 bases, in that order; junction bases with no gene match: 12. CDR3 length: 17 residues. This CDR3 is CASSLRDRGSIVNEQFF. In DNA, the CDR3 is TGTGCCAGCAGCCTACGGGACAGGGGTTCTATCGTCAATGAGCAGTTCTTC.

This clone was detected a few times. This chain joins TRBV6-6 and TRBJ1-1; a possible D gene is TRBD1 (5 bases). Trimming shortened V by 6 bases and J by 1 base, and 9 bases separated the two germline ends. The CDR3 extends over 13 amino acids. The V gene's germline CDR1 is MNHNY and CDR2 SVGAGI (reference sequence). CDR3 nucleotide sequence: TGTGCCAGCAGAGACAGCCGGAACACTGAAGCTTTCTTT. Translated: CASRDSRNTEAFF.

The V call is TRBV30, the J call TRBJ2-1; D is unresolved. The CDR3 is 11 amino acids. Germline CDR1 is GTSNPN and CDR2 is SVGIG (reference sequence). V lost 1 base, J lost 7 bases, and 5 bases lay in between. The CDR3 nucleotides are TGTGCCTGGAGTGCTCGTAATGAGCAGTTCTTC. Translation: CAWSARNEQFF.

This chain connects TRBV9 to TRBJ1-2; D might be TRBD1 (6 bases). V shed 3 bases and J shed 3 bases, with 12 bases lying between them. The germline gives CDR1 SGDLS, CDR2 YYNGEE. The CDR3 totals 14 residues. The CDR3 coding sequence is TGTGCCAGCAGCGATGACAGGAATTACTATGGCTACACCTTC. Translated, it gives CASSDDRNYYGYTF.

This clone was seen a handful of times. The J gene is TRBJ1-4, the V gene TRBV19; 7 bases map to TRBD1. The germline CDR1 and CDR2 sequences are LNHDA and SQIVND (reference sequence). The CDR3 spans 13 residues. With V trimmed by 11 bases and J by 8 bases, 11 bases remained unmatched. The CDR3 sequence: CAGQEGKREKLFF. CDR3 nucleotide sequence: TGTGCCGGACAGGAGGGAAAGAGGGAAAAACTGTTTTTT. Full variable domain (outside the CDR3, taken from reference TRBV19 and TRBJ1-4): DGGITQSPKYLFRKEGQNVTLSCEQNLNHDAMYWYRQDPGQGLRLIYYSQIVNDFQKGDIAEGYSVSREKKESFPLTVTSAQKNPTAFYLCAGQEGKREKLFFGSGTQLSVL.

The genes are TRBV25-1 and TRBJ1-2; D is unresolved. There are 14 residues in the CDR3. Germline V gives CDR1 MGHDK, CDR2 SYGVNS. V lost 3 bases, J lost 8 bases, and 16 bases lay in between. CDR3 sequence: CASSDMGGYRGYTF. The CDR3 DNA reads as TGTGCCAGCAGTGACATGGGCGGGTATCGGGGCTACACCTTC.

V and J are TRBV4-2 and TRBJ1-1, with a weak D call TRBD1 (6 bases). This CDR3 contains 16 residues. Trimming removed 4 bases at V and 3 bases at J, with 18 bases between. Germline values: CDR1 LGHNA, CDR2 YNFKEQ. DNA of the CDR3: TGTGCCAGCAGCCCCGCGCAGGGGAGGGGGGACACTGAAGCTTTCTTT. Amino acid sequence: CASSPAQGRGDTEAFF.

As concerns this clone: Germline and junction disagree at one end, which may indicate a read error. The genes are TRBV29-1 and TRBJ1-1, with D perhaps TRBD1 (6 bases). The germline CDR1 and CDR2 sequences are SQVTM and ANQGSEA. The CDR3 is made up of 11 amino acids. This CDR3 is CSGNRDTEAFF. Here the CDR3 DNA reads TGCAGCGGGAACCGGGACACCGAAGCTTTCTTT.

This sequence joins TRBV4-2 and TRBJ2-1, with 9 bases that match TRBD2. Per the germline V gene, CDR1 is LGHNA and CDR2 is YNFKEQ. This CDR3 contains 16 residues. The ends lost 0 bases at V and 8 bases at J; junction bases unmatched: 8. Here the CDR3 reads CASSQDWRGGHYEQFF. Here the CDR3 DNA reads TGTGCCAGCAGCCAAGATTGGCGGGGGGGCCATTATGAGCAGTTCTTC.

This chain connects TRBV2 to TRBJ2-7; 7 bases align to TRBD2. V was pared by 9 bases and J by 2 bases, with 7 bases of the junction left unmatched. CDR1 SNHLY and CDR2 FYNNEI come from the germline V gene. This CDR3 has 13 residues. Here the CDR3 DNA reads TGTGCCAGAGGCGGGAGTTCTCCCTACGAGCAGTACTTC. Its translation: CARGGSSPYEQYF.

This chain uses TRBV6-5 with TRBJ1-3, with D uncertain. V shed 6 bases and J shed 0 bases, with 9 bases lying between them. Germline V gives CDR1 MNHEY, CDR2 SVGAGI. CDR3 length equals 14 residues. CDR3 protein: CASSLVRSGNTIYF. The CDR3 DNA reads TGTGCCAGCAGCTTAGTCCGCTCTGGAAACACCATATATTTT.

The gene calls are TRBV5-1 and TRBJ2-7; 7 bases fit TRBD1. CDR3 length: 14 residues. J lost 2 bases, V lost 6 bases, and 8 bases had no gene match. Germline CDR1 and CDR2: SGHRS and YFSETQ. The CDR3 DNA reads as TGCGCCAGCACCTTCGGGACAGCAACCTACGAGCAGTACTTC. Translating it yields CASTFGTATYEQYF. The whole variable domain, remainder taken from reference TRBV5-1 and TRBJ2-7, is KAGVTQTPRYLIKTRGQQVTLSCSPISGHRSVSWYQQTPGQGLQFLFEYFSETQRNKGNFPGRFSGRQFSNSRSEMNVSTLELGDSALYLCASTFGTATYEQYFGPGTRLTVT.

V usage is TRBV7-9 and J usage is TRBJ2-7, with D tentatively TRBD2 (7 bases). V was clipped by 2 bases and J by 1 base, with 12 bases between them. The CDR3 is 15 amino acids. The V gene's germline CDR1 is SEHNR and CDR2 FQNEAQ (reference sequence). The CDR3 region has the DNA TGTGCCAGCAGCTTATCACGGGGGGCTTCCTACGAGCAGTACTTC. Its translation: CASSLSRGASYEQYF.

This chain uses TRBV10-3 with TRBJ2-1; TRBD2 agrees at 10 bases. Germline loops: CDR1 ENHRY, CDR2 SYGVKD. V was pared by 6 bases and J by 9 bases, with 5 bases of the junction left unmatched. This CDR3 region has 13 residues. The CDR3 here is CAISPSSGGEQFF. The DNA of the CDR3 is TGTGCCATCAGCCCTTCTAGCGGGGGTGAGCAGTTCTTC.

The chain joins TRBV29-1 to TRBJ1-2; D is unclear. This CDR3 comprises 15 residues. V lost 4 bases and J 5 bases, leaving 20 bases between the germline ends. In germline, CDR1 is SQVTM, CDR2 ANQGSEA. The CDR3 spells CSVVPMLDGIYGYTF. The CDR3 DNA is TGCAGCGTTGTTCCTATGCTTGACGGGATTTATGGCTACACCTTC.

The J gene is TRBJ2-4, the V gene TRBV9; 7 positions match TRBD1. In germline, CDR1 is SGDLS, CDR2 YYNGEE. CDR3 size: 14 residues. Trimming cost V 6 bases and J 7 bases; bases outside gene matches: 10. Here the CDR3 DNA reads TGTGCCAGCACCCGTGAGGCAGGGGGTAACATTCAGTACTTC. Translating it yields CASTREAGGNIQYF.

The V call is TRBV19, the J call TRBJ2-7, with D possibly TRBD2 on 6 matching bases. CDR3 size: 13 residues. Trimming left V 5 bases short and J 7 bases short, with 15 bases between. Per germline, CDR1 LNHDA and CDR2 SQIVND (reference sequence). The CDR3 DNA reads as TGTGCCAGTAGTCCTCCGGGACTGGAAGAGCAGTACTTC. It translates to CASSPPGLEEQYF.